This section outlines one T cell receptor beta chain sequence together with its context. Its antigen remains unidentified. Trimming took off 5 bases at V and 9 bases at J, with 8 bases between the two ends. The CDR3 extends over 11 amino acids. Germline values: CDR1 SEHNR, CDR2 FQNEAQ (reference sequence). Isolated RNA was reverse transcribed in full, so expressed TCRB transcripts were sequenced. Repertoires were generated with immunoSEQ multiplex PCR, while TCRdb's copy carries only in-frame clones and drops some. The data contain 95,000 to 150,000 clones, roughly 15% of them singletons. This sample stems from a study of beta chain features in type 1 diabetes. Findings and limits, study-wide: People with Type 1 diabetes carried modestly yet significantly shorter TCRB CDR3s in all four CD4+ subsets.

Sequencing used central memory CD4+ T cells from blood. The source of this sequence is a young man with type 1 diabetes. The chain joins TRBV7-9 to TRBJ2-1; D gene ambiguous. Here the CDR3 DNA reads TGTGCCAGCAGCCGCTCCGCTGAGCAGTTCTTC. Translating gives CASSRSAEQFF.